The 21 T cell receptor beta chains listed next were all sequenced from one sample in a study of shared clonotypes between healthy human individuals. Profiling relied on immunoSEQ multiplex PCR, and the TCRdb table lists in-frame clones only, not all of them. The table has about 2.3 million clones, roughly 92% seen once; the top ten hold around 0.4%. The sample taken for sequencing was naive CD4+ T cells from PBMCs. Subset: CD45RA+ positively selected. Receptor source: a man younger than 35 in good health. Some clones in this sample may be carry-over from other donors' samples.

The chain recombines TRBV4-1 with TRBJ1-2; 7 positions agree with TRBD1. Germline CDR1 reads MGHRA; CDR2 reads YSYEKL. The CDR3 loop spans 16 amino acids. The J segment lost 2 bases and the V segment lost 3 bases, leaving 9 bases of the junction unmatched. The CDR3: CASSHLRDSRNYGYTF. The CDR3 nucleotides are TGCGCCAGCAGCCACCTGCGGGACAGCAGAAACTATGGCTACACCTTC.

The chain combines TRBV4-3 with TRBJ2-1; D uncertain. Per germline, CDR1 LGHNA and CDR2 YSLEER. This CDR3 is 16 amino acids long. Deletions cut 0 bases from V and 4 bases from J, with 13 bases between. DNA of the CDR3: TGCGCCAGCAGCCAAGATTACAGCACTCTTTACAATGAGCAGTTCTTC. Translated: CASSQDYSTLYNEQFF.

V usage is TRBV7-9 and J usage is TRBJ2-7; no clear D gene. Trimming cost V 9 bases and J 2 bases, with 14 bases left between them. CDR3 length equals 13 residues. Germline CDR1 reads SEHNR; CDR2 reads FQNEAQ (reference sequence). CDR3 coding DNA: TGTGCCAGGACGGCCGATACTACCTACGAGCAGTACTTC. Its protein is CARTADTTYEQYF.

The chain is built from TRBV18 and TRBJ2-7, with TRBD1 as a possible D gene (6 bases). The V gene's germline CDR1 is KGHSH and CDR2 LQKENI. The V and J ends lost 6 bases and 2 bases respectively, with 11 bases between them. This CDR3 comprises 13 residues. The CDR3 here is CASSDRETYEQYF. For the CDR3, the DNA is TGTGCCAGCTCGGACAGAGAGACCTACGAGCAGTACTTC.

V and J are TRBV6-6 and TRBJ2-3, with TRBD1 matching over 8 bases. The length of the CDR3 is 15 residues. CDR1 MNHNY and CDR2 SVGAGI come from the germline V gene (reference sequence). Losses at the gene ends were 3 bases for V and 1 base for J; bases not matched to a gene: 3. The CDR3 coding sequence is TGTGCCAGCAGTTATTCGGACAGGGGCACAGATACGCAGTATTTT. It yields the protein CASSYSDRGTDTQYF.

The J gene is TRBJ1-2, the V gene TRBV28; D perhaps matches TRBD1 (5 bases). The V end lost 6 bases, the J end lost 4 bases, and 12 bases lay between the germline ends. The germline V gene encodes CDR1 MDHEN and CDR2 SYDVKM. There are 13 residues in the CDR3. CDR3 loop: CASRDGAGYGYTF. The CDR3 DNA follows: TGTGCCAGCAGAGATGGGGCTGGCTATGGCTACACCTTC.

With regard to this clone: Other DNA sequences in this specimen translate into the identical CDR3. The chain employs TRBV10-3 and TRBJ2-3; no clear D gene. The CDR3 sequence is 14 residues long. V was shortened by 0 bases and J by 3 bases, with 7 bases between the two germline ends. Germline lookup yields CDR1 ENHRY and CDR2 SYGVKD. CDR3 DNA: TGTGCCATCAGTGAGTCAGGTTCGACAGATACGCAGTATTTT. This codes for CAISESGSTDTQYF.

The V and J genes are TRBV6-1 and TRBJ2-5; weak D call: TRBD2 (5 bases). V was pared by 8 bases and J by 1 base, with 11 bases between. CDR1 MNHNS and CDR2 SASEGT come from the germline V gene. This CDR3 spans 13 amino acids. The CDR3 nucleotides are TGTGCCAGCCGAACTAGGGTCCAAGAGACCCAGTACTTC. This sequence encodes CASRTRVQETQYF.

As to this clone: Other DNA sequences in this specimen translate into the identical CDR3. The chain uses TRBV29-1 and TRBJ2-5; no reliable D call. CDR3 size: 10 residues. From germline, CDR1 is SQVTM and CDR2 ANQGSEA. V lost 6 bases and J 5 bases, leaving 7 bases between the germline ends. The CDR3 region has the DNA TGCAGCGTCGGGCGGGAGACCCAGTACTTC. It encodes CSVGRETQYF. The full variable domain, with the rest looked up from reference TRBV29-1 and TRBJ2-5, is SAVISQKPSRDICQRGTSLTIQCQVDSQVTMMFWYRQQPGQSLTLIATANQGSEATYESGFVIDKFPISRPNLTFSTLTVSNMSPEDSSIYLCSVGRETQYFGPGTRLLVL.

The chain carries TRBV2 and TRBJ1-1; D possibly corresponds to TRBD1 (5 bases). V lost 9 bases, J lost 5 bases, and 10 bases lay in between. The CDR3 contains 11 residues. Germline loops: CDR1 SNHLY, CDR2 FYNNEI. The CDR3 DNA follows: TGTGCCAGTCGGGGCGAGACTGAAGCTTTCTTT. It is translated as CASRGETEAFF.

J is TRBJ1-1 and V is TRBV6-1, with D unresolved. The CDR3 contains 14 residues. V gave up 4 bases and J gave up 1 base, with 10 bases separating them. Per the germline V gene, CDR1 is MNHNS and CDR2 is SASEGT. The DNA of the CDR3 is TGTGCCAGCAGTGTCGCCGCACCGAACACTGAAGCTTTCTTT. The encoded protein is CASSVAAPNTEAFF.

The rearrangement links TRBV7-8 to TRBJ1-4; D gene ambiguous. The germline CDR1 and CDR2 sequences are SGHVS and FQNEAQ. The CDR3 consists of 16 residues. V lost 2 bases to trimming and J lost 4 bases, with 14 bases between them. CDR3 residues: CASSLSSFGGNEKLFF. The CDR3 nucleotides read TGTGCCAGCAGCTTAAGCAGTTTCGGTGGTAATGAAAAACTGTTTTTT. Variable domain in full (rest from reference TRBV7-8 and TRBJ1-4): GAGVSQSPRYKVAKRGQDVALRCDPISGHVSLFWYQQALGQGPEFLTYFQNEAQLDKSGLPSDRFFAERPEGSVSTLKIQRTQQEDSAVYLCASSLSSFGGNEKLFFGSGTQLSVL.

This chain uses TRBV29-1 with TRBJ2-5; TRBD2 matches 7 bases. The ends lost 5 bases at V and 2 bases at J; junction bases unmatched: 8. CDR1 SQVTM and CDR2 ANQGSEA come from the germline V gene. The CDR3 runs to 14 residues. CDR3 in amino acids: CSVSGLAVQETQYF. The CDR3 bases are TGCAGCGTTAGCGGGCTAGCGGTACAAGAGACCCAGTACTTC.

The chain recombines TRBV5-4 with TRBJ1-1; TRBD1 aligns across 7 bases. The ends lost 4 bases at V and 7 bases at J; junction bases unmatched: 10. Germline CDR1 is SGHNT and CDR2 is YYREEE (reference sequence). The CDR3 extends over 14 amino acids. CDR3 sequence: CASSPTPGQLEAFF. The CDR3 DNA sequence: TGTGCCAGCAGCCCAACACCGGGACAGCTTGAAGCTTTCTTT.

With respect to this clone: The same CDR3 also results from other DNA sequences found in this sample. The J gene is TRBJ2-5, the V gene TRBV6-1, with 7 bases aligning to TRBD2. The J segment lost 5 bases and the V segment lost 6 bases, leaving 6 bases of the junction unmatched. Germline V gene data show CDR1 as MNHNS and CDR2 as SASEGT. The CDR3 is made up of 13 amino acids. The CDR3 region is CASSGGAGETQYF. CDR3 nucleotides: TGTGCCAGCAGCGGGGGAGCGGGGGAGACCCAGTACTTC.

This chain connects TRBV6-1 to TRBJ2-7; D gene ambiguous. The length of the CDR3 is 13 residues. V lost 8 bases to trimming and J lost 2 bases, with 13 bases between them. The V gene's germline CDR1 is MNHNS and CDR2 SASEGT. The CDR3: CASEVQFPYEQYF. The CDR3 DNA is TGTGCCAGCGAGGTACAGTTCCCCTACGAGCAGTACTTC.

The rearrangement uses TRBV5-4 and TRBJ2-2; 12 bases align to TRBD2. J gave up 3 bases and V 3 bases, and 6 bases lay outside the gene matches. In germline, CDR1 is SGHNT, CDR2 YYREEE (reference sequence). The CDR3 extends over 17 amino acids. The CDR3 spells CASSSPSGRADTGELFF. In nucleotides, the CDR3 is TGTGCCAGCAGCTCCCCTAGCGGGAGGGCCGACACCGGGGAGCTGTTTTTT.

This chain joins TRBV5-1 and TRBJ2-7, with TRBD2 as a possible D gene (6 bases). Per the germline V gene, CDR1 is SGHRS and CDR2 is YFSETQ. Trimming took 0 bases from V and 3 from J, leaving 10 bases between them. The CDR3 has 14 residues. The CDR3 region has the DNA TGCGCCAGCAGCTTGGCCGGGAGAAACTACGAGCAGTACTTC. Translated: CASSLAGRNYEQYF.

This clone has a single count. The sample holds other DNA sequences that translate to the same CDR3. The genes are TRBV7-9 and TRBJ1-5; D call uncertain. The CDR3 has 13 amino acids. Trimming shortened V by 1 base and J by 7 bases, and 8 bases separated the two germline ends. Germline assignment: CDR1 SEHNR and CDR2 FQNEAQ (reference sequence). CDR3: CASSLGRGQPQHF. The CDR3 coding sequence is TGTGCCAGCAGCTTAGGGCGCGGACAGCCCCAGCATTTT.

This clone is a singleton in its sample. The chain combines TRBV6-1 with TRBJ1-2; TRBD1 aligns across 7 bases. CDR3 length: 16 amino acids. Trimming took 4 bases from V and 2 from J; bases not matched to a gene: 10. CDR1 MNHNS and CDR2 SASEGT come from the germline V gene. CDR3 DNA: TGTGCCAGCAGTGCAGCGCGGAGGGGACAGAACTATGGCTACACCTTC. It codes for CASSAARRGQNYGYTF.

This chain uses TRBV18 with TRBJ1-3, with 7 bases fitting TRBD1. This CDR3 contains 17 residues. Germline V gives CDR1 KGHSH, CDR2 LQKENI. V shed 2 bases and J 1 base; nucleotides not matched to a gene: 8. Written as DNA, the CDR3 is TGTGCCAGCTCACCATCGTGGACAGGCCCTTCTGGAAACACCATATATTTT. This sequence encodes CASSPSWTGPSGNTIYF.